Following are 9 T cell receptor beta chains from one sample sequenced in a study of blood T cell dynamics during melanoma immunotherapy. The time point is: pre-treatment baseline. Clones were read by immunoSEQ multiplex PCR, and TCRdb kept only the in-frame ones, dropping some. Of some 13,000 clones in the sample, about 91% are singletons; the top ten hold approximately 0.18%. Material: effector memory CD8+ T cells from blood, obtained from a patient treated with checkpoint blockade. The receptors stem from a human donor with melanoma.

The V gene is TRBV5-6, the J gene TRBJ2-2; no reliable D call. The CDR3 is 12 amino acids. V lost 5 bases and J 3 bases, leaving 5 bases between the germline ends. Germline V CDR1 and CDR2: SGHDT, YYEEEE. CDR3: CASSWDTGELFF. The CDR3 region has the DNA TGTGCCAGCAGTTGGGACACCGGGGAGCTGTTTTTT. The complete variable domain, with remaining parts taken from reference TRBV5-6 and TRBJ2-2, reads DAGVTQSPTHLIKTRGQQVTLRCSPKSGHDTVSWYQQALGQGPQFIFQYYEEEERQRGNFPDRFSGHQFPNYSSELNVNALLLGDSALYLCASSWDTGELFFGEGSRLTVL.

The chain recombines TRBV11-2 with TRBJ2-3; D ambiguous. Germline-derived CDR1 and CDR2 are SGHAT and FQNNGV. Trimming left V 5 bases short and J 2 bases short, with 5 bases between. The CDR3 sequence is 12 residues long. The CDR3 region is CASSVHTDTQYF. CDR3 nucleotides: TGTGCCAGCAGCGTGCACACAGATACGCAGTATTTT.

The rearrangement joins TRBV6-1 to TRBJ2-7; a weak D match, TRBD1 (6 bases). CDR3 length: 13 residues. Germline CDR1 MNHNS, CDR2 SASEGT. Trimming removed 5 bases at V and 3 bases at J, with 11 bases between. CDR3 protein: CASSLDSLYEQYF. The CDR3 DNA follows: TGTGCCAGCAGTTTGGACAGTCTCTACGAGCAGTACTTC.

The chain is built from TRBV7-9 and TRBJ2-7, with TRBD2 matching 10 bases. V shed 5 bases, J shed 1 base, and the junction held 8 bases outside the gene matches. The CDR3 has 16 amino acids. Germline lookup yields CDR1 SEHNR and CDR2 FQNEAQ (reference sequence). CDR3 in DNA: TGTGCCAGCAGCCACCCCAGCGGGAGGGAATCCTACGAGCAGTACTTC. The encoded protein is CASSHPSGRESYEQYF.

This chain links TRBV27 with TRBJ1-4, with 9 bases identical to TRBD1. The CDR3 length is 16 residues. The V gene's germline CDR1 is MNHEY and CDR2 SMNVEV (reference sequence). Unmatched junction bases numbered 7, after V lost 6 bases and J lost 2 bases. CDR3 in DNA: TGTGCCAGCAGCAGAGGGACAGGGTATACTAATGAAAAACTGTTTTTT. This sequence encodes CASSRGTGYTNEKLFF.

In its sample, this clone was seen a few times. The V gene is TRBV5-1, the J gene TRBJ2-7; D ambiguous. The CDR3 runs 11 residues. V lost 0 bases and J lost 5, with 3 bases in between. Germline CDR1 SGHRS, CDR2 YFSETQ. CDR3 amino acids: CASSLANEQYF. The CDR3, as DNA: TGCGCCAGCAGCTTGGCGAACGAGCAGTACTTC.

This clone was seen a single time. This rearrangement joins TRBV2 to TRBJ1-5; D remains ambiguous. Germline assignment: CDR1 SNHLY and CDR2 FYNNEI. Trimming stripped 6 bases from V and 0 bases from J, with 9 bases between. The CDR3 is 14 residues long. The CDR3 sequence: CASSLAFSNQPQHF. As DNA, the CDR3 is TGTGCCAGCAGCCTAGCCTTTAGCAATCAGCCCCAGCATTTT.

The chain recombines TRBV6-1 with TRBJ2-7; possible D gene TRBD2, 6 bases. Germline CDR1 reads MNHNS; CDR2 reads SASEGT. This CDR3 spans 17 amino acids. Deletions cut 2 bases from V and 4 bases from J, with 21 bases between. CDR3 DNA: TGTGCCAGCAGTGAACACCCCGCGCGGGGCCAGCGGTACGAGCAGTACTTC. It yields the protein CASSEHPARGQRYEQYF.

The chain recombines TRBV19 with TRBJ2-2, with 7 bases matching TRBD2. This CDR3 spans 18 amino acids. V was clipped by 5 bases and J by 5 bases; unmatched bases: 17. Germline values: CDR1 LNHDA, CDR2 SQIVND (reference sequence). The CDR3 loop reads CASSARIGDYLRTGELFF. CDR3 in DNA: TGTGCCAGTAGTGCACGAATAGGGGACTACCTTAGGACCGGGGAGCTGTTTTTT. The full variable domain, in which reference TRBV19 and TRBJ2-2 provide the parts outside the CDR3, is DGGITQSPKYLFRKEGQNVTLSCEQNLNHDAMYWYRQDPGQGLRLIYYSQIVNDFQKGDIAEGYSVSREKKESFPLTVTSAQKNPTAFYLCASSARIGDYLRTGELFFGEGSRLTVL.